These T cell receptor beta chains were read from a single sample in a study of blood T cell repertoires in COVID-19. Profiled with immunoSEQ multiplex PCR; TCRdb holds only in-frame clones, not every one. The sample comprises under 300,000 clones, 85% to 90% of which are singletons, and about 14% rests with the top ten. The sequenced sample consisted of PBMCs or T cells enriched from blood (not recorded which). Every receptor here comes from a man between 18 and 35 years old who had recovered from COVID-19. Both conserved end residues are part of each CDR3. The order of the fields is D gene, J gene, V gene, clone size, CDR3 protein, CDR3 DNA. The D gene is left open where the match is weak. Size is stated for part of the rows, as once, few or many counts, or as a class when the clone is expanded.

>-|TRBJ2-3|TRBV3-1/TRBV3-2|-
CASSQDPGNADTQYF
TGTGCCAGCAGCCAAGATCCAGGGAACGCAGATACGCAGTATTTT
>TRBD1|TRBJ1-1|TRBV10-3|-
CAIRGDRTNTEAFF
TGTGCCATCAGGGGGGACAGGACGAACACTGAAGCTTTCTTT
>-|TRBJ2-5|TRBV18|-
CASSKTPQETQYF
TGTGCCAGCTCCAAGACACCACAAGAGACCCAGTACTTC
>-|TRBJ2-2|TRBV7-8|-
CASSQPGLNTGELFF
TGTGCCAGCAGCCAGCCGGGACTTAACACCGGGGAGCTGTTTTTT
>-|TRBJ2-6|TRBV9|-
CASSEGPGANVLTF
TGTGCCAGCAGCGAGGGGCCTGGGGCCAACGTCCTGACTTTC
>-|TRBJ2-7|TRBV6-4|once
CASRDLRGYSYEQYF
TGTGCCAGCAGAGACCTGCGCGGTTACTCCTACGAGCAGTACTTC
>TRBD1|TRBJ2-5|TRBV7-8|-
CASSLVTGGKLETQYF
TGTGCCAGCAGCTTAGTGACAGGGGGCAAGTTAGAGACCCAGTACTTC
>TRBD2|TRBJ2-3|TRBV10-1|-
CASSDPRGGTDTQYF
TGCGCCAGCAGTGACCCCCGGGGGGGGACAGATACGCAGTATTTT
>-|TRBJ1-2|TRBV28|-
CASSRWGGPNVSYTF
TGTGCCAGCAGTCGCTGGGGGGGCCCCAACGTGAGCTACACCTTC
>-|TRBJ2-7|TRBV5-5|-
CASSAGALTYEQYF
TGTGCCAGCAGCGCAGGGGCGCTAACCTACGAGCAGTACTTC
>-|TRBJ1-1|TRBV5-6|-
CASSMRLTGQGTEAFF
TGTGCCAGCAGCATGCGCCTTACAGGGCAGGGCACTGAAGCTTTCTTT
>-|TRBJ2-6|TRBV7-3|-
CASSFGPGANVLTF
TGTGCCAGCAGCTTTGGGCCTGGGGCCAACGTCCTGACTTTC
>-|TRBJ1-5|TRBV5-8|-
CASSSRGSNSNQPQHF
TGTGCCAGCAGCAGCAGGGGTAGTAATAGCAATCAGCCCCAGCATTTT
>-|TRBJ1-1|TRBV5-1|-
CASTYGEAKREAFF
TGCGCCAGCACCTACGGGGAGGCGAAACGTGAAGCTTTCTTT
>TRBD2|TRBJ2-7|TRBV4-1|-
CASSQEPSGSYEQYF
TGCGCCAGCAGCCAAGAGCCTAGCGGTTCCTACGAGCAGTACTTC
>-|TRBJ2-2|TRBV5-8|-
CASSLADFKNTGELFF
TGTGCCAGCAGCTTGGCAGACTTCAAGAACACCGGGGAGCTGTTTTTT
>-|TRBJ1-4|TRBV6-5|once
CASSLTVPNEKLFF
TGTGCCAGCAGTTTGACAGTCCCTAATGAAAAACTGTTTTTT
>-|TRBJ1-1|TRBV29-1|-
CSVGRILGAEAFF
TGCAGCGTTGGGAGAATCCTAGGCGCTGAAGCTTTCTTT
>TRBD1|TRBJ1-4|TRBV27|-
CASKSFLRGRGNEKLFF
TGTGCCAGCAAGTCTTTCCTAAGGGGGCGAGGTAATGAAAAACTGTTTTTT
>-|TRBJ2-7|TRBV5-6|-
CASSFKRGGLFYEQYF
TGTGCCAGCAGCTTCAAGAGGGGGGGCCTTTTCTACGAGCAGTACTTC
>TRBD2|TRBJ2-7|TRBV7-9|-
CASSMGLAVSYEQYF
TGTGCCAGCAGCATGGGACTAGCGGTCTCCTACGAGCAGTACTTC
>TRBD1|TRBJ2-1|TRBV27|-
CASSPGTAWNEQFF
TGTGCCAGCAGTCCCGGGACAGCTTGGAATGAGCAGTTCTTC
>TRBD2|TRBJ2-7|TRBV19|-
CASSIGEGLYEQYF
TGTGCCAGTAGTATAGGGGAGGGATTATACGAGCAGTACTTC
>-|TRBJ1-1|TRBV6-2/TRBV6-3|-
CASSFRESTEAFF
TGTGCCAGCAGTTTCCGGGAGAGCACTGAAGCTTTCTTT
>-|TRBJ2-3|TRBV7-9|-
CASSLEGERARTDTQYF
TGTGCCAGCAGCTTAGAGGGTGAGCGGGCGCGCACAGATACGCAGTATTTT
>TRBD2|TRBJ2-2|TRBV28|-
CAMPARRSSGRTTGELFF
TGTGCCATGCCAGCCCGCAGGAGTAGCGGGAGAACGACCGGGGAGCTGTTTTTT
>TRBD1|TRBJ2-2|TRBV7-3|-
CASSPGQEYTGELFF
TGTGCCAGCAGCCCGGGACAGGAATACACCGGGGAGCTGTTTTTT
>TRBD1|TRBJ2-7|TRBV30|-
CAWSTGTGGYEQYF
TGTGCCTGGAGTACCGGGACAGGGGGCTACGAGCAGTACTTC
>TRBD1|TRBJ1-2|TRBV2|-
CASSEATTGNRGYTF
TGTGCCAGCAGTGAAGCGACGACAGGGAACCGTGGCTACACCTTC
>TRBD2|TRBJ2-5|TRBV5-6|once
CASSFGTTLAETQYF
TGTGCCAGCAGCTTCGGGACTACCTTAGCTGAGACCCAGTACTTC
>TRBD1|TRBJ1-1|TRBV25-1|-
CASSEPGQGNTEAFF
TGTGCCAGCAGTGAACCGGGACAGGGGAACACTGAAGCTTTCTTT
>TRBD1|TRBJ2-7|TRBV28|-
CASRPGQASSYEQYF
TGTGCCAGCAGGCCTGGACAGGCTAGCTCCTACGAGCAGTACTTC
>-|TRBJ2-7|TRBV12-3/TRBV12-4|-
CASSLSGNEQYF
TGTGCCAGCAGTTTGTCGGGGAACGAGCAGTACTTC
>TRBD2|TRBJ2-1|TRBV18|-
CASSPAGAGGPRNEQFF
TGTGCCAGCTCACCCGCTGGAGCGGGAGGGCCAAGGAATGAGCAGTTCTTC
>TRBD1|TRBJ1-5|TRBV6-5|-
CASRVDRGYNQPQHF
TGTGCCAGCAGAGTCGACAGGGGCTACAATCAGCCCCAGCATTTT
>-|TRBJ1-4|TRBV29-1|once
CSVEGETNEKLFF
TGCAGCGTTGAGGGAGAAACTAATGAAAAACTGTTTTTT
>TRBD1|TRBJ1-5|TRBV19|-
CASSRGQAPNQPQHF
TGTGCCAGTAGTAGAGGACAGGCACCCAATCAGCCCCAGCATTTT
>-|TRBJ1-4|TRBV27|-
CASSSGEYNEKLFF
TGTGCCAGCAGTTCCGGGGAGTATAATGAAAAACTGTTTTTT
>-|TRBJ1-1|TRBV12-3/TRBV12-4|-
CASRQRREAFF
TGTGCCAGCAGGCAGAGGCGTGAAGCTTTCTTT
>TRBD1|TRBJ2-1|TRBV5-4|-
CASSYRTGILNEQFF
TGTGCCAGCAGCTACCGGACAGGGATCCTCAATGAGCAGTTCTTC
>TRBD2|TRBJ2-7|TRBV10-3|-
CAISELASGTYEQYF
TGTGCCATCAGTGAATTGGCTAGCGGGACCTACGAGCAGTACTTC
>TRBD1|TRBJ1-5|TRBV6-5|-
CASKGGIDSQPQHF
TGTGCCAGCAAAGGGGGCATAGACAGTCAGCCCCAGCATTTT
>-|TRBJ2-5|TRBV18|-
CASFSGVQETQYF
TGTGCCAGCTTCTCGGGGGTCCAAGAGACCCAGTACTTC
>TRBD2|TRBJ2-7|TRBV2|few
CASEGGPSYEQYF
TGTGCCAGCGAGGGAGGGCCATCCTACGAGCAGTACTTC
>-|TRBJ1-1|TRBV7-9|few
CASSLVAENTEAFF
TGTGCCAGCAGCTTAGTAGCTGAGAACACTGAAGCTTTCTTT
>TRBD1|TRBJ2-1|TRBV5-1|-
CASSLLTGDGEQFF
TGCGCCAGCAGCTTACTCACAGGGGATGGGGAGCAGTTCTTC
>TRBD2|TRBJ2-2|TRBV19|-
CASSPSGRGTGELFF
TGTGCCAGTAGTCCTAGCGGGAGAGGTACCGGGGAGCTGTTTTTT
>-|TRBJ2-1|TRBV7-6|-
CASSLSNEQFF
TGTGCCAGCAGCTTATCAAATGAGCAGTTCTTC
>-|TRBJ1-3|TRBV5-1|few
CASSLQGSDSGNTIYF
TGCGCCAGCAGCTTGCAGGGGAGCGACTCTGGAAACACCATATATTTT
>TRBD1|TRBJ1-2|TRBV4-1|-
CASSQALVGGDGYTF
TGCGCCAGCAGCCAAGCCCTGGTAGGGGGCGATGGCTACACCTTC
>TRBD1|TRBJ2-7|TRBV25-1|-
CASSAPGTGRLYEQYF
TGTGCCAGCAGTGCGCCCGGGACAGGGCGCCTCTACGAGCAGTACTTC
>TRBD1|TRBJ2-7|TRBV5-1|-
CASSLGQGVEQYF
TGCGCCAGCAGCTTGGGCCAGGGGGTCGAGCAGTACTTC
>-|TRBJ1-3|TRBV10-3|-
CAISESGQLSGNTIYF
TGTGCCATCAGTGAGTCGGGACAACTCTCTGGAAACACCATATATTTT
>-|TRBJ2-2|TRBV9|-
CASSEPSADTGELFF
TGTGCCAGCAGCGAGCCGTCGGCGGACACCGGGGAGCTGTTTTTT
>-|TRBJ2-7|TRBV18|-
CASSNRGEEGYEQYF
TGTGCCAGCTCAAATAGGGGCGAGGAGGGCTACGAGCAGTACTTC